Listed below are T cell receptor beta chains from one sample, sequenced in a study of Graves' ophthalmopathy and Graves' hyperthyroidism. TCRdb reprocessed the multiplex PCR reads with MiXCR, giving one entry per CDR3 protein. The sample yields roughly 700,000 distinct CDR3 sequences, roughly two fifths seen once. The sequenced material came from peripheral blood. The receptors come from an adult man with Graves' ophthalmopathy. The CDR3 runs from the conserved cysteine through the conserved F or W. D genes are given only for firm matches. For some rows the clone size is stated as once, few or many, or as a class when expanded; others skip it.

d_call	clone_size	j_call	v_call	cdr3_aa	cdr3_nt
NA	once	TRBJ1-1	TRBV19	CGSLDRGREAFF	TGTGGCAGTCTTGATCGGGGACGTGAAGCTTTCTTT
NA	NA	TRBJ2-2	TRBV5-1	CASTQGVGAGELFF	TGCGCCAGCACCCAAGGGGTGGGCGCCGGGGAGCTGTTTTTT
TRBD1	NA	TRBJ1-2	TRBV10-3	CAISGQGADYGYTF	TGTGCCATTTCGGGACAGGGGGCGGACTATGGCTACACCTTC
NA	NA	TRBJ1-1	TRBV29-1	CSVEEGYLNTEAFF	TGCAGCGTTGAGGAGGGTTACTTGAACACTGAAGCTTTCTTT
NA	NA	TRBJ1-6	TRBV19	CASSSKGSRNSPLHF	TGTGCCAGTAGTTCTAAGGGTTCAAGGAATTCACCCCTCCACTTT
TRBD1	NA	TRBJ1-3	TRBV2	CASSTGVYGYTIYF	TGTGCCAGCAGTACAGGGGTCTATGGCTACACCATATATTTT
NA	NA	TRBJ1-3	TRBV7-6	CASSLVPSGPGNTIYF	TGTGCCAGCAGCTTAGTTCCCTCAGGGCCTGGAAACACCATATATTTT
NA	many	TRBJ1-2	TRBV29-1	CSFQGTANYGYTF	TGCAGCTTCCAGGGTACAGCTAACTATGGCTACACCTTC
NA	many	TRBJ1-1	TRBV29-1	CSVQFRALIEAFF	TGCAGCGTTCAGTTCAGGGCCTTAATTGAAGCTTTCTTT
NA	NA	TRBJ1-3	TRBV19	CASIRRKNTGNTIYF	TGTGCCAGTATTAGGCGGAAGAACACTGGAAACACCATATATTTT
NA	few	TRBJ1-1	TRBV19	CASSIAGERTEAFF	TGTGCCAGTAGTATAGCCGGCGAACGGACTGAAGCTTTCTTT
NA	NA	TRBJ1-2	TRBV10-3	CASLTTENYGYTF	TGTGCCAGCCTAACGACAGAAAACTATGGCTACACCTTC
NA	many	TRBJ1-5	TRBV15	CATSRDLRFAYRESNQPQHF	TGTGCCACCAGCAGAGATTTAAGGTTCGCGTACAGGGAAAGCAATCAGCCCCAGCATTTT
NA	NA	TRBJ2-5	TRBV10-3	CASSYSMWGTRKQYF	TGTGCCAGCAGTTACTCGATGTGGGGTACCAGGAAGCAGTACTTC
NA	many	TRBJ1-2	TRBV15	CATSRVSHGYTF	TGTGCCACCAGCAGAGTCTCCCATGGCTACACCTTC
TRBD1	NA	TRBJ1-2	TRBV29-1	CSVTTGGGYGYTF	TGCAGCGTTACGACAGGGGGCGGTTATGGCTACACCTTC
NA	many	TRBJ1-2	TRBV12-3/TRBV12-4	CASSLVGGSGYTF	TGTGCCAGCAGTTTAGTTGGGGGCAGCGGCTACACCTTC
NA	NA	TRBJ1-1	TRBV25-1	CASTTTVNTEAFF	TGTGCCAGCACCACGACCGTGAACACTGAAGCTTTCTTT
TRBD1	once	TRBJ1-6	TRBV19	CASAGGTGGNSPLHF	TGTGCCAGTGCTGGGGGGACAGGGGGCAATTCACCCCTCCACTTT
NA	many	TRBJ1-6	TRBV20-1	CSARRDINSPLHF	TGCAGTGCTAGACGGGACATAAATTCACCCCTCCACTTT
TRBD2	NA	TRBJ2-7	TRBV29-1	CSFGGTRHEQYF	TGCAGCTTCGGGGGGACTAGACACGAGCAGTACTTC
TRBD2	NA	TRBJ2-7	TRBV2	CASSVGELAGGIYEQYF	TGTGCCAGCAGCGTAGGGGAACTAGCGGGAGGTATCTACGAGCAGTACTTC
NA	many	TRBJ2-5	TRBV15	CATSNPGHPLQETQYF	TGTGCCACCAGCAACCCGGGACACCCCCTCCAAGAGACCCAGTACTTC
TRBD2	NA	TRBJ2-5	TRBV27	CASSPGLAIIQETQYF	TGTGCCAGCAGTCCGGGACTAGCGATAATTCAAGAGACCCAGTACTTC
NA	NA	TRBJ2-7	TRBV2	CARESGYDEQYF	TGTGCTAGAGAGTCCGGGTACGACGAGCAGTACTTC
TRBD1	NA	TRBJ2-1	TRBV13	CASSTGTGGFGEQFF	TGTGCCAGCAGCACCGGGACAGGGGGCTTTGGTGAGCAGTTCTTC
NA	few	TRBJ1-1	TRBV7-9	CASSSGVGGGTEAFF	TGTGCCAGCAGCTCTGGGGTGGGCGGTGGCACTGAAGCTTTCTTT
NA	NA	TRBJ1-1	TRBV2	CASSYSLGASEAFF	TGTGCCAGCAGTTACTCGTTAGGGGCAAGTGAAGCTTTCTTT
NA	many	TRBJ1-6	TRBV9	CASSVATGSPLHF	TGTGCCAGCAGCGTAGCTACGGGTTCACCCCTCCACTTT
NA	NA	TRBJ1-6	TRBV2	CASSAGRSYNSPLHF	TGTGCCAGCAGTGCCGGCCGCTCCTATAATTCACCCCTCCACTTT
NA	many	TRBJ1-2	TRBV5-8	CASTQGGVVYGYTF	TGTGCCAGCACCCAAGGGGGGGTAGTCTATGGCTACACCTTC
TRBD1	NA	TRBJ2-5	TRBV2	CASRDRGLGTQYF	TGTGCCAGCCGGGACAGGGGGCTGGGGACCCAGTACTTC
NA	NA	TRBJ2-7	TRBV24-1	CATSGDTTYEQYF	TGTGCCACCAGTGGGGATACAACCTACGAGCAGTACTTC
TRBD1	NA	TRBJ2-2	TRBV7-9	CASSFGQGLTGELFF	TGTGCCAGCAGCTTCGGACAGGGGTTGACCGGGGAGCTGTTTTTT
NA	few	TRBJ2-7	TRBV7-2	CASRPSGTPYEQYF	TGTGCCAGCAGACCCTCCGGGACTCCCTACGAGCAGTACTTC
NA	many	TRBJ1-2	TRBV2	CASNIDRLYGYTF	TGTGCCAGCAATATTGACAGACTGTATGGCTACACCTTC
TRBD1	NA	TRBJ1-2	TRBV25-1	CASSAVGTGRGYTF	TGTGCCAGCAGCGCCGTCGGGACAGGGAGAGGCTACACCTTC
NA	NA	TRBJ2-2	TRBV9	CASTRELNTGELFF	TGTGCCAGCACCAGGGAACTTAACACCGGGGAGCTGTTTTTT
NA	NA	TRBJ1-2	TRBV2	CASSERPLYGYTF	TGTGCCAGCAGTGAAAGGCCTCTCTATGGCTACACCTTC
TRBD1	many	TRBJ1-6	TRBV25-1	CASSDRDRLNSPLHF	TGTGCCAGCAGTGACCGGGACAGGCTAAATTCACCCCTCCACTTT
NA	NA	TRBJ1-1	TRBV2	CASSLLGAIEAFF	TGTGCCAGCAGCCTCTTAGGGGCGATTGAAGCTTTCTTT
NA	NA	TRBJ2-6	TRBV29-1	CSVAPSGANVLTF	TGCAGCGTTGCACCGTCTGGGGCCAACGTCCTGACTTTC
TRBD1	NA	TRBJ2-5	TRBV7-2	CASRKGGSFQETQYF	TGTGCCAGCCGAAAAGGGGGCAGCTTTCAAGAGACCCAGTACTTC